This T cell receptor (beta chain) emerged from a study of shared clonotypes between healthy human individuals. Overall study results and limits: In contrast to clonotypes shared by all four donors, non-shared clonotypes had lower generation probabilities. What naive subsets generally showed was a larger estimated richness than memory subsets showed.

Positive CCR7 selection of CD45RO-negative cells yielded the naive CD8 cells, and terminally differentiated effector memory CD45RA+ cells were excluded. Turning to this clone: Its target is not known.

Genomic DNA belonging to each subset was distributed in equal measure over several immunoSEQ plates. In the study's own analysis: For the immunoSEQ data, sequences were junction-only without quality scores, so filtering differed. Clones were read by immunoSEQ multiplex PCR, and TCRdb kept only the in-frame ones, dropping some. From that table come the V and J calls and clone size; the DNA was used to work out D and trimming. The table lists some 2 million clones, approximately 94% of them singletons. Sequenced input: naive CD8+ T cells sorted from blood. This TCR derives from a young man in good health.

The CDR3 is CASSWGGGNYEQYF. CDR3 DNA sequence: TGTGCCAGCAGCTGGGGGGGAGGGAACTACGAGCAGTACTTC. The rearrangement joins TRBV11-2 to TRBJ2-7; 7 bases fit TRBD2. The germline gives CDR1 SGHAT, CDR2 FQNNGV. The length of the CDR3 is 14 residues. After removal of 4 bases from V and 3 bases from J, the junction contained 6 bases not matched to a gene.